This T cell receptor (beta chain) derives from a study of CD8 T cells in ankylosing spondylitis (dated by TCRdb to the late 2010s). Background on the whole study: The study set out to find disease-linked TCR variants by profiling T cell receptor beta repertoires in ankylosing spondylitis patients and healthy donors. The full study cohort was made up of under 30 ankylosing spondylitis patients and 108 healthy donors. Peripheral blood was sampled, and synovial fluid was also collected from ankylosing spondylitis patients.

Points the paper makes about the study in general: The disease-linked clones showed a CD8+ phenotype and occurred at relatively low frequencies in peripheral blood. Blood from ankylosing spondylitis patients appeared to be characterized by a TCR beta motif made up of several highly homologous amino acid variants. Some TCR beta motif variants had previously been reported in synovial fluid and blood of reactive arthritis patients, which suggested common disease-initiation mechanisms. The disease-linked clones were reported as significantly enriched in matched synovial fluid samples from ankylosing spondylitis patients.

Note on this clonotype: It has no known antigen specificity. No quality values exist for individual bases; no much larger clone is one base distant.

From cysteine to phenylalanine, the CDR3 is 14 amino acids long. Only CDR3 DNA is held: 42 bases, read in frame from base 1. For CDR1 and CDR2, the germline V gene (reference sequence) lists LGHDT and YNNKEL. For this chain, trimming is 0 bases at the V end and 12 bases at the J end, and the number of junction bases without a gene match is 6. Instrument on record: Illumina HiSeq 2500. Quantitative 5'-RACE with molecular barcodes was the method used to prepare the TCR beta libraries. Per the original workflow: A new computational method, built on a probabilistic model of VDJ rearrangement, was used to identify disease-linked TCR variants. The raw public data were reprocessed by TCRdb itself: fastp quality trimming at Q25, MiXCR clonotype calling, in-frame beta chains only. Entries that share a CDR3 protein sequence are merged under the most common genes and DNA. Here the V and J calls rest on TCRdb's processing, not on the authors' analysis. The sample has 220,000 or so distinct CDR3 sequences on record, 10% of them singletons. Of the sample, about 20% is held by the ten largest clones.

This clonotype was obtained from a male donor with ankylosing spondylitis or in good health (not recorded which). In this chain, TRBV3-1 is recombined with TRBJ2-1; TRBD2 agrees with 9 junctional bases. Sequenced material: blood, either unsorted or a sorted T cell fraction (not recorded which). The nucleotides are TGTGCCAGCAGCCAAGACCAAGCGGGGGGAAGGCAGTTCTTC. The translation is CASSQDQAGGRQFF.